A selection of T cell receptor beta chains follows, all from one sample in a study of monozygotic twins with inflammatory bowel disease. TCRdb re-called the 5' RACE reads; one entry per CDR3 protein, DNA not given. The specimen's table records about 350,000 distinct CDR3 sequences. Sequencing input: blood. Receptors originate from a human donor with ulcerative colitis or Crohn's disease, or a healthy co-twin of an affected twin (not recorded which). The CDR3 runs from the conserved cysteine through the conserved F or W.

V: TRBV6-1; J: TRBJ1-6; length: 15; CDR3: CASTLQTGRNSPLHF
V: TRBV5-1; J: TRBJ2-1; length: 16; CDR3: CASSPAGLAGVHEQFF
V: TRBV2; J: TRBJ2-2; length: 16; CDR3: CASSPLAGGRTGELFF
V: TRBV27; J: TRBJ2-7; length: 18; CDR3: CASSLALAGGPVFYEQYF
V: TRBV2; J: TRBJ1-1; length: 12; CDR3: CASSELVAEAFF
V: TRBV7-3; J: TRBJ2-5; length: 13; CDR3: CASSLWVGETQYF
V: TRBV28; J: TRBJ1-1; length: 13; CDR3: CASTTGGGTEAFF
V: TRBV20-1; J: TRBJ2-5; length: 13; CDR3: CSARLRGWETQYF
V: TRBV19; J: TRBJ1-4; length: 14; CDR3: CASSIPGTNEKLFF
V: TRBV7-2; J: TRBJ2-3; length: 13; CDR3: CASSPDRVDTQYF
V: TRBV5-1; J: TRBJ2-1; length: 15; CDR3: CASSLLGVLGNEQFF
V: TRBV12-3/TRBV12-4; J: TRBJ1-1; length: 14; CDR3: CASSLALQNTEAFF
V: TRBV24-1; J: TRBJ1-1; length: 13; CDR3: CATSDPGPKEAFF
V: TRBV3-1; J: TRBJ2-5; length: 17; CDR3: CASSQQKWARREETQYF
V: TRBV11-2; J: TRBJ2-7; length: 19; CDR3: CASSFDGLAGGPQEEEQYF
V: TRBV20-1; J: TRBJ2-5; length: 17; CDR3: CSARAGIATSGGETQYF
V: TRBV5-5; J: TRBJ2-7; length: 15; CDR3: CASSLKAGNSYEQYF
V: TRBV4-1; J: TRBJ1-6; length: 14; CDR3: CASKTGQGFSPLHF
V: TRBV7-2; J: TRBJ2-1; length: 14; CDR3: CASSLPGPYNEQFF
V: TRBV20-1; J: TRBJ1-2; length: 14; CDR3: CSAREGGNNYGYTF
V: TRBV12-3/TRBV12-4; J: TRBJ2-7; length: 11; CDR3: CASSLVYEQYF
V: TRBV28; J: TRBJ2-7; length: 14; CDR3: CASSSSTGLYEQYF
V: TRBV20-1; J: TRBJ2-7; length: 15; CDR3: CSAIGGLAVSYEQYF
V: TRBV12-3/TRBV12-4; J: TRBJ2-7; length: 14; CDR3: CASSHGQGSHEQYF
V: TRBV15; J: TRBJ2-7; length: 14; CDR3: CATSRDPGGGEQYF
V: TRBV20-1; J: TRBJ1-1; length: 14; CDR3: CSAGGPGKDTEAFF
V: TRBV27; J: TRBJ1-5; length: 13; CDR3: CASSFQPGGAQHF
V: TRBV20-1; J: TRBJ1-2; length: 15; CDR3: CSARPGTAINYGYTF
V: TRBV7-9; J: TRBJ2-7; length: 16; CDR3: CASSKIGTGLVIEQYF
V: TRBV5-1; J: TRBJ1-1; length: 12; CDR3: CASAGQGRQAFF
V: TRBV4-2; J: TRBJ2-1; length: 14; CDR3: CASSHWGGINEQFF
V: TRBV4-2; J: TRBJ1-3; length: 16; CDR3: CASSQDPAFSGNTIYF
V: TRBV3-1; J: TRBJ2-7; length: 15; CDR3: CASSPTRSIDYEQYF
V: TRBV12-3/TRBV12-4; J: TRBJ2-3; length: 14; CDR3: CASSFGLAGGRQYF
V: TRBV27; J: TRBJ1-4; length: 15; CDR3: CASSLSGGLNEKPFF
V: TRBV4-3; J: TRBJ2-6; length: 17; CDR3: CASSIRQGLSGANVLTF
V: TRBV7-9; J: TRBJ2-5; length: 15; CDR3: CASSVSLLAGETQYF
V: TRBV12-3/TRBV12-4; J: TRBJ1-5; length: 12; CDR3: CASTQGMQPQHF
V: TRBV27; J: TRBJ2-1; length: 14; CDR3: CASQPGAVEDEQFF
V: TRBV12-3/TRBV12-4; J: TRBJ1-2; length: 13; CDR3: CASSLQVGGGYTF
V: TRBV5-1; J: TRBJ2-2; length: 16; CDR3: CASSLYTSGTAGELFF
V: TRBV7-2; J: TRBJ2-2; length: 13; CDR3: CASQGARTGELFF
V: TRBV7-2; J: TRBJ1-5; length: 14; CDR3: CASSPDRVVQPQHF
V: TRBV6-5; J: TRBJ2-7; length: 15; CDR3: CASSLVGGPAQEQYF
V: TRBV7-2; J: TRBJ2-2; length: 14; CDR3: CASSSGLTRGELFF
V: TRBV5-1; J: TRBJ1-1; length: 15; CDR3: CASSPGLQGRTEAFF
V: TRBV12-3/TRBV12-4; J: TRBJ2-4; length: 15; CDR3: CASRFGVGIKNIQYF
V: TRBV19; J: TRBJ1-3; length: 15; CDR3: CASSTARDSGNTIYF
V: TRBV20-1; J: TRBJ2-6; length: 18; CDR3: CSARDPGQGAPGANVLTF
V: TRBV9; J: TRBJ2-7; length: 15; CDR3: CASSTGHGNGYEQYF
V: TRBV20-1; J: TRBJ2-2; length: 15; CDR3: CSARHGQGYTGELFF